These T cell receptor beta chains were read from a single sample in a study of blood T cell repertoires in COVID-19. The method was immunoSEQ multiplex PCR; TCRdb's version includes in-frame clones alone and lacks a portion of them. The sample records fewer than 150,000 clones, over 80% being singletons. Sample: peripheral blood. Receptor source: a woman aged 45 to 65 with acute or convalescent COVID-19. Each CDR3 is given with its conserved first and last residue. The D gene is left open where the match is weak. Rows may omit the clone size; those that give it use once, few, many or a size class.

TRBV15	TRBD2	TRBJ2-1	NA	CATSGRLAGPLNEQFF	TGTGCCACCAGCGGGAGACTAGCGGGTCCGCTCAATGAGCAGTTCTTC
TRBV11-2	TRBD1	TRBJ1-5	NA	CASSLGGTVGQPQHF	TGTGCCAGCAGCTTAGGAGGGACAGTAGGTCAGCCCCAGCATTTT
TRBV4-2	TRBD2	TRBJ2-1	NA	CASSQESGASGGERQFF	TGTGCCAGCAGCCAAGAATCGGGGGCTAGCGGGGGGGAACGGCAGTTCTTC
TRBV27	NA	TRBJ2-7	NA	CASSPLGAYEQYF	TGTGCCAGCAGTCCCCTCGGAGCCTACGAGCAGTACTTC
TRBV11-2	TRBD2	TRBJ2-2	few	CASSLRLAGDGELFF	TGTGCCAGCAGCTTAAGACTAGCGGGGGACGGGGAGCTGTTTTTT
TRBV19	NA	TRBJ1-1	NA	CASSKLDLNEAFF	TGTGCCAGTAGTAAGCTGGACTTGAACGAAGCTTTCTTT
TRBV28	TRBD1	TRBJ1-1	NA	CASSSSGTGGRMNTEAFF	TGTGCCAGCAGTTCTTCCGGGACAGGGGGCCGGATGAACACTGAAGCTTTCTTT
TRBV3-1/TRBV3-2	NA	TRBJ2-7	NA	CASSQDGGIVREQYF	TGTGCCAGCAGCCAAGATGGGGGGATAGTTCGCGAGCAGTACTTC
TRBV7-2	TRBD2	TRBJ2-5	once	CASSPWGGGDQYF	TGTGCCAGCAGCCCCTGGGGCGGGGGTGACCAGTACTTC
TRBV7-8	NA	TRBJ1-2	NA	CASSLVSGPTNYGYTF	TGTGCCAGCAGCTTAGTCTCTGGGCCCACTAACTATGGCTACACCTTC
TRBV6-5	NA	TRBJ1-1	NA	CASMVVSPPEAFF	TGTGCCAGCATGGTAGTTTCCCCCCCTGAAGCTTTCTTT
TRBV28	NA	TRBJ2-3	once	CASSSLARSYF	TGTGCCAGCAGTTCTCTAGCTAGGAGTTATTTT
TRBV5-6	NA	TRBJ1-2	NA	CASSLNTEMYGYTF	TGTGCCAGCAGCTTGAATACAGAGATGTATGGCTACACCTTC
TRBV10-3	NA	TRBJ1-1	NA	CAISTDRNTEAFF	TGTGCCATCAGCACGGACAGGAACACTGAAGCTTTCTTT
TRBV19	NA	TRBJ2-3	once	CASSWLAASTDTQYF	TGTGCCAGTAGTTGGTTGGCGGCTAGCACAGATACGCAGTATTTT
TRBV7-9	NA	TRBJ1-1	NA	CASSRQRNTEAFF	TGTGCCAGCAGCCGACAGAGGAACACTGAAGCTTTCTTT
TRBV29-1	TRBD1	TRBJ2-7	NA	CSVEGTGPYEQYF	TGCAGCGTCGAGGGGACAGGGCCCTACGAGCAGTACTTC
TRBV27	TRBD1	TRBJ1-5	once	CASSLSGTATNQPQHF	TGTGCCAGCAGTTTATCGGGGACAGCTACTAATCAGCCCCAGCATTTT
TRBV7-2	TRBD1	TRBJ2-7	NA	CASSWGQGTYEQYF	TGTGCCAGCAGCTGGGGACAGGGAACCTACGAGCAGTACTTC
TRBV19	TRBD1	TRBJ2-7	NA	CASSKDRGINEQYF	TGTGCCAGTAGTAAGGACAGGGGAATCAACGAGCAGTACTTC
TRBV14	TRBD1	TRBJ1-1	NA	CASSLRAGTGNEAFF	TGTGCCAGCAGCCTGCGGGCCGGGACAGGTAATGAAGCTTTCTTT
TRBV28	TRBD1	TRBJ2-3	once	CASAVYRGQGITDTQYF	TGTGCCAGCGCAGTTTATAGGGGACAGGGGATCACAGATACGCAGTATTTT
TRBV7-2	NA	TRBJ1-5	NA	CASSSSGVGNQPQHF	TGTGCCAGCAGCTCTTCAGGGGTAGGGAATCAGCCCCAGCATTTT